This T cell receptor beta chain was recorded in a study of cytomegalovirus exposure and HLA in healthy donors. PCR was performed using 60 Vbeta and 13 Jbeta primers. Assay: immunoSEQ multiplex PCR; the TCRdb copy retains only in-frame clones and omits some. Of 150,000 to 200,000 clones listed, about 75% are singletons. Each donor was nominally healthy when sampled (though unrecorded immune exposures were likely). Sequenced: PBMCs. This TCR derives from a woman aged 50 to 60 in good health and CMV-seropositive.

The CDR3 spells CASSQDQGVSGKPQHF. CDR3 nucleotide sequence: TGCGCCAGCAGCCAAGATCAGGGTGTAAGTGGTAAGCCCCAGCATTTT. The chain is built from TRBV4-1 and TRBJ1-5; D might be TRBD1 (5 bases). CDR1 is MGHRA and CDR2 is YSYEKL in the germline V gene. V lost 0 bases and J 8 bases, leaving 17 bases between the germline ends. The CDR3 spans 16 residues.